Listed below are T cell receptor beta chains from one sample, sequenced in a study of identical twins. MiXCR was run by TCRdb on the 5' RACE reads, yielding one entry per CDR3 protein. The profile shows about 260,000 distinct CDR3 sequences, roughly 7% of them singletons. The data were also submitted as part of a second study, on yellow fever vaccine responses in identical twins.

Sequenced input: memory (CD45RO+) T cells sorted from blood. These receptors were collected from a woman aged 18-35 years in good health. Both conserved end residues are part of each CDR3. The D gene is left open where the match is weak. Size is omitted from some rows. Given values are once, few, many or a class for expanded clones.

CDR3nt: TGTGCCAGCAGTTACTCTCGGGTGGTCACCTACGAGCAGTACTTC
CDR3aa: CASSYSRVVTYEQYF
d_gene: .
abundance: few
v_gene: TRBV6-5
j_gene: TRBJ2-7

CDR3nt: TGCAGTGCTAGAGATAGTACGGCCACTGAAGCTTTCTTT
CDR3aa: CSARDSTATEAFF
d_gene: .
abundance: many
v_gene: TRBV20-1
j_gene: TRBJ1-1

CDR3nt: TGTGCCATCAGGACAGGGGCGGACAATTCACCCCTCCACTTT
CDR3aa: CAIRTGADNSPLHF
d_gene: TRBD1
abundance: few
v_gene: TRBV10-3
j_gene: TRBJ1-6

CDR3nt: TGTGCCAGCAGTTATGCAGGGGAAAGGAAAAACATTCAGTACTTC
CDR3aa: CASSYAGERKNIQYF
d_gene: .
abundance: few
v_gene: TRBV12-3/TRBV12-4
j_gene: TRBJ2-4

CDR3nt: TGTGCCACCAGTGACTCTAGCGGGAGGCTGTACACTGAGCAGTTCTTC
CDR3aa: CATSDSSGRLYTEQFF
d_gene: TRBD2
abundance: many
v_gene: TRBV24-1
j_gene: TRBJ2-1

CDR3nt: TGTGCCAGCAGCTTAGCCCCTGCGACTGGCTACACCTTC
CDR3aa: CASSLAPATGYTF
d_gene: .
abundance: many
v_gene: TRBV7-9
j_gene: TRBJ1-2

CDR3nt: TGTGCCAGCAGCTTAGAAGCGACGTACGCTAACTATGGCTACACCTTC
CDR3aa: CASSLEATYANYGYTF
d_gene: .
abundance: many
v_gene: TRBV7-8
j_gene: TRBJ1-2

CDR3nt: TGTGCCAGCAGCCAAGATTCGAGAGCCCGACTAGCGGGAGGTATAGTCTCCTACAATGAGCAGTTCTTC
CDR3aa: CASSQDSRARLAGGIVSYNEQFF
d_gene: TRBD2
abundance: .
v_gene: TRBV14
j_gene: TRBJ2-1

CDR3nt: TGCGCCAGCACGAAGACGACTAGCGGGACGGCAGATACGCAGTATTTT
CDR3aa: CASTKTTSGTADTQYF
d_gene: TRBD2
abundance: few
v_gene: TRBV10-1
j_gene: TRBJ2-3

CDR3nt: TGTGCCAGCAGCGGGACAGCAAACACCGGGGAGCTGTTTTTT
CDR3aa: CASSGTANTGELFF
d_gene: TRBD1
abundance: many
v_gene: TRBV6-1
j_gene: TRBJ2-2